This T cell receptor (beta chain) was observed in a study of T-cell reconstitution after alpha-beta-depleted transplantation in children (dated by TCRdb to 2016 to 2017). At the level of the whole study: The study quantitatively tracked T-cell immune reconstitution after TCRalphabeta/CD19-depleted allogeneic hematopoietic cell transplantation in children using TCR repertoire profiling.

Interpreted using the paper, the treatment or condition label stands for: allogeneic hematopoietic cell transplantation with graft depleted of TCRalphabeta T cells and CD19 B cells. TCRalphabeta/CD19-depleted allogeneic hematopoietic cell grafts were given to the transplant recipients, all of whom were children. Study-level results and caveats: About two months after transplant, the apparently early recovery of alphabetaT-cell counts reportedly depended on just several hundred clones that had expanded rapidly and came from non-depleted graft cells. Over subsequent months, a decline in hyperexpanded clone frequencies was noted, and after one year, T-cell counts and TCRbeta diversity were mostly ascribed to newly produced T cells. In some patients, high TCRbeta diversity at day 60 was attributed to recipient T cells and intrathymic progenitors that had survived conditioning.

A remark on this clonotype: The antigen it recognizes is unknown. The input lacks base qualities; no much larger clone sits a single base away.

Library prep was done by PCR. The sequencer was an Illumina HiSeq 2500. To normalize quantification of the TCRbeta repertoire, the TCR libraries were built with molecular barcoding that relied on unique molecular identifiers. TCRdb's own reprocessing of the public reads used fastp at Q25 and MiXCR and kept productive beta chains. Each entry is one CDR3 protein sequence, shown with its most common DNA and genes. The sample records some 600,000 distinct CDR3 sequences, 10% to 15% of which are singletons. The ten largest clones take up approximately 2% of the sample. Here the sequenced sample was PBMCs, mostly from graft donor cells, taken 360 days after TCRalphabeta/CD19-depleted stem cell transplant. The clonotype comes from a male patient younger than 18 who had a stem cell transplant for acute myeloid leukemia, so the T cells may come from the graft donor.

Read as DNA, the sequence is TGTGCCACCAGTGATGCACAGGGGTCGAACACCGGGGAGCTGTTTTTT. Its translation reads: CATSDAQGSNTGELFF. The chain links TRBV24-1 with TRBJ2-2; TRBD1 fits 7 bases in the junction. Spanning cysteine to phenylalanine, the CDR3 consists of 16 amino acids. Solely the CDR3 DNA is kept, with 48 bases framed from the first base. Trimming takes 3 bases off V and 0 bases off J; junction bases not matched to a gene: 3. In the germline V gene, CDR1 corresponds to KGHDR and CDR2 to SFDVKD.